This T cell receptor beta chain was profiled in a study of regulatory T cells in long-lasting Graves disease. Investigators prepared the TCR beta libraries by applying iRepertoire HTBI primers and Arm-PCR of CDR3 regions. As originally analysed: Identification across samples found approximately 60 TRBV and 11 to 15 TRBJ segments. Using its own MiXCR run on the multiplex PCR reads, TCRdb lists one record per CDR3 protein. The V and J calls and clone size come from TCRdb's table, not from the authors' own analysis. Of 450,000 to 650,000 distinct CDR3 sequences detected, about 16% appear once; the ten largest clones hold approximately 25%. Time point reported: newly diagnosed GD, antithyroid drugs for less than 3 months. PBMC RNA served as the TCR library source. The data also belong to a second study, concerning T cells in Graves' hyperthyroidism and ophthalmopathy.

The sample consisted of peripheral blood mononuclear cells (PBMCs), taken at new diagnosis, from a patient treated with antithyroid drugs. The TCR comes from a woman aged 35-65 years with Graves disease.

CDR3 protein: CASSPSSGGRTDTQYF. The CDR3 coding sequence is TGTGCCAGCTCACCAAGTAGCGGGGGCCGCACAGATACGCAGTATTTT. The V and J genes are TRBV18 and TRBJ2-3; 9 bases are shared with TRBD2. The junction had 4 bases not matched to a gene; V was cut back by 2 bases and J by 1 base. The CDR3 length is 16 residues. Germline V lookup: CDR1 KGHSH, CDR2 LQKENI.